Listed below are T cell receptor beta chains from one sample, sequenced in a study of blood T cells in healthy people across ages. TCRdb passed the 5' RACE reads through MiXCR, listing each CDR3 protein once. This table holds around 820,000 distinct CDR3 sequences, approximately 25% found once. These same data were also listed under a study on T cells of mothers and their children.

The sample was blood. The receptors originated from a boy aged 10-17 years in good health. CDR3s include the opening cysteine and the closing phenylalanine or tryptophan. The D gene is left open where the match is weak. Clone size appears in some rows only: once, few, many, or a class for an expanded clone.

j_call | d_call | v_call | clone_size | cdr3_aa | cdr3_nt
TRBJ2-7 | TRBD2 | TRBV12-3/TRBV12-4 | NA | CASSPTSGGSFGEQYF | TGTGCCAGCAGTCCTACTAGCGGGGGTTCGTTTGGCGAGCAGTACTTC
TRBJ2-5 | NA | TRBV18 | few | CASSPRSSSTETQYF | TGTGCCAGCTCACCACGTTCCTCTAGCACGGAGACCCAGTACTTC
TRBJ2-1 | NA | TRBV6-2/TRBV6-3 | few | CASSYKARTHNEQFF | TGTGCCAGCAGTTACAAGGCCAGAACACACAATGAGCAGTTCTTC
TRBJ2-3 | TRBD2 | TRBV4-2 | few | CASSQEVPSGSGDTQYF | TGTGCCAGCAGCCAAGAGGTTCCTAGCGGGAGTGGAGATACGCAGTATTTT
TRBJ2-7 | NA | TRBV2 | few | CASSESRIGSYEQYF | TGTGCCAGCAGTGAAAGCCGGATAGGCTCCTACGAGCAGTACTTC
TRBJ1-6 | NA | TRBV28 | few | CASSFGGANSPLHF | TGTGCCAGCAGTTTCGGGGGAGCTAATTCACCCCTCCACTTT
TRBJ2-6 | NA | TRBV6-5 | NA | CASSYQWGITISGANVLTF | TGTGCCAGCAGTTACCAGTGGGGTATAACTATCTCTGGGGCCAACGTCCTGACTTTC
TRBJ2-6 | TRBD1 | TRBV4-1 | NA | CASSQGGQALTF | TGCGCCAGCAGCCAAGGAGGACAGGCCTTGACTTTC
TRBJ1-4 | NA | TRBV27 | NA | CASSFRSNNEKLFF | TGTGCCAGCAGTTTCCGCAGTAATAATGAAAAACTGTTTTTT
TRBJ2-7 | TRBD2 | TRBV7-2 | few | CASSLKVGGAGEQYF | TGTGCCAGCAGCTTAAAGGTCGGGGGGGCAGGGGAGCAGTACTTC
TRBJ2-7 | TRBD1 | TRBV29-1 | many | CSASGQGYEQYF | TGCAGCGCCAGCGGACAGGGCTACGAGCAGTACTTC
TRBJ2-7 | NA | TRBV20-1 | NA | CSARTGSEQYF | TGCAGTGCAAGGACGGGTTCGGAGCAGTACTTC
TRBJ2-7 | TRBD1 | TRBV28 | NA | CASTSPRDRGTYEQYF | TGTGCCAGCACTTCACCCAGGGACAGGGGTACCTACGAGCAGTACTTC
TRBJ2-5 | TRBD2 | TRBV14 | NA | CASRHSGGSETQYF | TGTGCCAGCAGACATAGCGGGGGCTCAGAGACCCAGTACTTC
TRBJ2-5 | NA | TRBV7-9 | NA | CASSPRISGIQETQYF | TGTGCCAGCAGCCCCCGGATTAGCGGTATTCAAGAGACCCAGTACTTC
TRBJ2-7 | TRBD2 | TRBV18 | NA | CASSPKGRGGFSYEQYF | TGTGCCAGCTCACCAAAAGGCCGGGGAGGGTTTTCGTACGAGCAGTACTTC
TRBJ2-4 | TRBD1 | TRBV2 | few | CASKQLLTGAGNIQYF | TGTGCCAGCAAACAATTACTGACAGGGGCGGGTAACATTCAGTACTTC
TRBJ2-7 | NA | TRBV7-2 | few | CASSLDRVYTYEQYF | TGTGCCAGCAGCTTAGACAGGGTATATACCTACGAGCAGTACTTC
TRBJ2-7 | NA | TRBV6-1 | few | CASRPGRPGLYEQYF | TGTGCCAGCAGACCCGGTCGTCCAGGGCTTTACGAGCAGTACTTC
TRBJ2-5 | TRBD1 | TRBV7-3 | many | CASSLTGGEETQYF | TGTGCCAGCAGCTTAACAGGGGGCGAAGAGACCCAGTACTTC
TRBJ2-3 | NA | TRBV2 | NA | CASSVALADTQYF | TGTGCCAGCAGTGTAGCTTTGGCAGATACGCAGTATTTT
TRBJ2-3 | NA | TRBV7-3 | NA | CASSPSPGGRDTDTQYF | TGTGCCAGCAGCCCCTCCCCCGGGGGCAGGGACACAGATACGCAGTATTTT
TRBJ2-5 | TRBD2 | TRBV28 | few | CASSYATSGGGETQYF | TGTGCCAGCAGTTACGCGACTAGCGGGGGGGGAGAGACCCAGTACTTC
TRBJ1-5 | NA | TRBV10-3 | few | CAISESSPGGNQPQHF | TGTGCCATCAGTGAGTCCTCTCCAGGTGGCAATCAGCCCCAGCATTTT
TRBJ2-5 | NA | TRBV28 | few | CATRRGGEAQYF | TGTGCCACGAGGCGGGGCGGAGAGGCCCAGTACTTC
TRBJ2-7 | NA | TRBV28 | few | CASRIWDGSFEEFF | TGTGCCAGCAGGATATGGGACGGATCCTTTGAGGAGTTCTTC
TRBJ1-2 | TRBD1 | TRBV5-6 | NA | CASSKGQGAVNYGYTF | TGTGCCAGCAGCAAGGGACAGGGGGCAGTAAACTATGGCTACACCTTC
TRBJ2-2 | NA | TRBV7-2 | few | CASSLMAGWAGELFF | TGTGCCAGCAGCTTAATGGCAGGGTGGGCCGGGGAGCTGTTTTTT
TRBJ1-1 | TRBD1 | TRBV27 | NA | CASSSTRQGPDTEAFF | TGTGCCAGCAGTTCAACTAGACAGGGGCCAGATACTGAAGCTTTCTTT